This T cell receptor beta chain was documented in a study of blood T cell repertoires in COVID-19. Study-wide background: Sources were T cells, B-cell-depleted T cells, or PBMCs; the material itself was cDNA or gDNA.

In the study's own analysis: Reference gene primer amplification in the assay estimated nucleated cell counts. Method: immunoSEQ multiplex PCR; TCRdb's copy keeps in-frame clones and lacks some. V, J and clone size are taken as reported in that table, and D and trimming were inferred from the DNA itself. The sample holds a few hundred thousand clones, roughly 86% seen once. The CDR3 covers 14 residues. With 5 bases removed from V and 1 base from J, the gap between germline ends came to 8 bases. CDR1 is SNHLY, CDR2 FYNNEI, per germline. This clone appeared a few times. The sample taken for sequencing was peripheral blood. This sequence joins TRBV2 and TRBJ2-2, with D perhaps matching TRBD2 (5 bases). The clonotype comes from a woman aged 25 to 39 with acute or convalescent COVID-19. CDR3 nucleotide sequence: TGTGCCAGCAGTCGACTAATGAACACCGGGGAGCTGTTTTTT. It translates to CASSRLMNTGELFF.